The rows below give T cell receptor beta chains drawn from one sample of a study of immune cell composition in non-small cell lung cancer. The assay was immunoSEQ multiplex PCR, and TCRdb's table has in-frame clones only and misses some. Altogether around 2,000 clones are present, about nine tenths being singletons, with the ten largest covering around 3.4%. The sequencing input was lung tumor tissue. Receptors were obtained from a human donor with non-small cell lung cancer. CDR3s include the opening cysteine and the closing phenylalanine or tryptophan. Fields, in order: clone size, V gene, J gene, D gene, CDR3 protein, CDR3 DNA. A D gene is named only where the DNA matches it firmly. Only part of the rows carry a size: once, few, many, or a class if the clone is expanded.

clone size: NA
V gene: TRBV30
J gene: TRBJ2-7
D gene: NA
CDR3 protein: CAWGRVRGSYEQYF
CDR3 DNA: TGTGCCTGGGGTCGGGTCAGGGGCTCCTACGAGCAGTACTTC

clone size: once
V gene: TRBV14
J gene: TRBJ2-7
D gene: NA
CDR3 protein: CASSQAGGSSYEQYF
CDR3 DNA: TGTGCCAGCAGCCAAGCTGGAGGTAGCTCCTACGAGCAGTACTTC

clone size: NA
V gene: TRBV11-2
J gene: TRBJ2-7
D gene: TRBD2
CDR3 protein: CASSRTSGKNYEQYF
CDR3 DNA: TGTGCCAGCAGTCGGACTAGCGGGAAGAACTACGAGCAGTACTTC

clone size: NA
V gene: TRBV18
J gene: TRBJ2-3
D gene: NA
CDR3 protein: CATREEADTQYF
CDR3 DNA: TGTGCCACAAGGGAGGAGGCAGATACGCAGTATTTT

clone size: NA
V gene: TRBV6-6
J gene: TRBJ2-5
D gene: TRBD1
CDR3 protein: CASSPPGGQETQYF
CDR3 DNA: TGTGCCAGCAGTCCACCAGGGGGACAAGAGACCCAGTACTTC

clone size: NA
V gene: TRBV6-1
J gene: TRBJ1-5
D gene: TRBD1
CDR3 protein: CASSEGQGFGNQPQHF
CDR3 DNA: TGTGCCAGCAGTGAGGGACAGGGTTTCGGCAATCAGCCCCAGCATTTT

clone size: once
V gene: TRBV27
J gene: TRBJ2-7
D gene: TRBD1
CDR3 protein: CASSVGTGGTYEQYF
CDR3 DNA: TGTGCCAGCAGCGTGGGGACAGGGGGCACCTACGAGCAGTACTTC

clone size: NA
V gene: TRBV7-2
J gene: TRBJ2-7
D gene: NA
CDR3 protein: CASSQSRENFPYEQYF
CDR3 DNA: TGTGCCAGCAGCCAATCCCGGGAGAATTTCCCCTACGAGCAGTACTTC

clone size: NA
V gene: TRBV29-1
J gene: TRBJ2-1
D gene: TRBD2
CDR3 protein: CSVELAGGSSYNEQFF
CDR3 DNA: TGCAGCGTTGAACTAGCGGGAGGCAGCTCCTACAATGAGCAGTTCTTC

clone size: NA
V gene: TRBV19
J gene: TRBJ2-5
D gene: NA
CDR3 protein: CASSRPGDQETQYF
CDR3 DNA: TGTGCCAGTAGCAGACCCGGGGACCAAGAGACCCAGTACTTC

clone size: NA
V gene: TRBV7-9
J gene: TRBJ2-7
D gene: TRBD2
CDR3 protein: CASSLSIAGAGEQYF
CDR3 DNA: TGTGCCAGCAGCTTGAGTATAGCGGGAGCGGGCGAGCAGTACTTC

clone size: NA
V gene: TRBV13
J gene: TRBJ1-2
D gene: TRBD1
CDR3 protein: CASSPSDRADYGYTF
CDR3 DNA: TGTGCCAGCAGCCCCTCCGACAGGGCGGACTATGGCTACACCTTC

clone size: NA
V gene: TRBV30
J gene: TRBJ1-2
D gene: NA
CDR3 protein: CAWRPGTYNYGYTF
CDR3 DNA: TGTGCCTGGAGGCCGGGAACTTACAACTATGGCTACACCTTC

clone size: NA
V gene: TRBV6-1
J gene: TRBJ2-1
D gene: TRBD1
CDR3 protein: CASSERSGQGYNEQFF
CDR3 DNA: TGTGCCAGCAGTGAAAGGAGTGGACAGGGGTACAATGAGCAGTTCTTC

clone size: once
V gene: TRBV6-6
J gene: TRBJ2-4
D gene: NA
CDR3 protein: CASRKGGGWGIQYF
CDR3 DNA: TGTGCCAGCAGAAAAGGAGGTGGGTGGGGCATTCAGTACTTC

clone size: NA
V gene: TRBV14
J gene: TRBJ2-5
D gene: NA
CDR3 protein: CASSQGPLTQYF
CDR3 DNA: TGTGCCAGCAGCCAAGGGCCATTGACCCAGTACTTC

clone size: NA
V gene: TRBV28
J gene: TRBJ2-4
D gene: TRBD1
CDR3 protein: CASSGQALAKNIQYF
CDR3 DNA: TGTGCCAGCAGTGGACAGGCTCTAGCCAAAAACATTCAGTACTTC

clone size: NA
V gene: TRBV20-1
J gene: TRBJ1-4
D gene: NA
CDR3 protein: CSVMGDEKLFF
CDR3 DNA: TGCAGTGTCATGGGAGATGAAAAACTGTTTTTT

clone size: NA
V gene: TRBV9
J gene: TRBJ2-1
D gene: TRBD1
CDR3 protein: CASSPRQGGYNEQFF
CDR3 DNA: TGTGCCAGCAGCCCGAGACAGGGGGGATACAATGAGCAGTTCTTC

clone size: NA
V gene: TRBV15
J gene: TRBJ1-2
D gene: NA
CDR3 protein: CATSLGSPYGYTF
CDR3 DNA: TGTGCCACCAGCCTTGGGAGTCCGTATGGCTACACCTTC

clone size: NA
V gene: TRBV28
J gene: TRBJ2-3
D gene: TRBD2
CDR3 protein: CASRHARGDTDTQYF
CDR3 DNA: TGTGCCAGCAGGCACGCGCGGGGGGACACAGATACGCAGTATTTT

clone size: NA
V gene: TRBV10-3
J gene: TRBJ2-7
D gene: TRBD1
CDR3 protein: CAISDQGAYEQYF
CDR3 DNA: TGTGCCATCAGTGACCAGGGGGCCTACGAGCAGTACTTC